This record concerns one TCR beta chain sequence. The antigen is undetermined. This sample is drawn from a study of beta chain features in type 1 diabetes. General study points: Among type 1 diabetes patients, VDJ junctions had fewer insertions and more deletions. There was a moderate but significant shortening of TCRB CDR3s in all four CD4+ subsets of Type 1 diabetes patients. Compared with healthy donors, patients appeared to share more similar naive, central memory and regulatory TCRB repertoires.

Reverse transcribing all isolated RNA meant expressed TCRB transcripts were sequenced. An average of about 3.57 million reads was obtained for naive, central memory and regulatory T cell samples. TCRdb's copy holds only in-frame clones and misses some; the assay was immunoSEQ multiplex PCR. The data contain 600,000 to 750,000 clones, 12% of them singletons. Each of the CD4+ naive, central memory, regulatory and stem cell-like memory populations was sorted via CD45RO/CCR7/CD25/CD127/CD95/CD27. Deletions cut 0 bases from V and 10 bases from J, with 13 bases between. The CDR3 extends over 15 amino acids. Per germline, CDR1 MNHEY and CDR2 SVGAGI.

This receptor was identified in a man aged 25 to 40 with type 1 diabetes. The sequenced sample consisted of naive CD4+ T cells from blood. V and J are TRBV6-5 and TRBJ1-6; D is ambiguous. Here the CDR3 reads CASSYSDDNQSPLHF. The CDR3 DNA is TGTGCCAGCAGTTACTCCGACGACAATCAGTCACCCCTCCACTTT.